This T cell receptor (beta chain) emerged from a study of T cells in tumors after PD-1 blockade. CDR3 length: 14 residues. Germline CDR1 is SGHRS and CDR2 is YFSETQ. Trimming cost V 3 bases and J 11 bases; bases outside gene matches: 13. Generated by immunoSEQ multiplex PCR, the TCRdb table keeps only in-frame clones and is missing some. The repertoire consists of around 60,000 clones, with 80% occurring once and the leading ten covering 13%. The sample here was PBMCs, taken before anti-PD-1 treatment. The sequence derives from a human donor with basal cell carcinoma. The chain joins TRBV5-1 to TRBJ1-1; 7 nucleotides agree with TRBD1. The CDR3 nucleotides read TGCGCCAGCAGCTGGGAACCCGACAGGGCACGGGCTTTCTTT. It encodes CASSWEPDRARAFF.